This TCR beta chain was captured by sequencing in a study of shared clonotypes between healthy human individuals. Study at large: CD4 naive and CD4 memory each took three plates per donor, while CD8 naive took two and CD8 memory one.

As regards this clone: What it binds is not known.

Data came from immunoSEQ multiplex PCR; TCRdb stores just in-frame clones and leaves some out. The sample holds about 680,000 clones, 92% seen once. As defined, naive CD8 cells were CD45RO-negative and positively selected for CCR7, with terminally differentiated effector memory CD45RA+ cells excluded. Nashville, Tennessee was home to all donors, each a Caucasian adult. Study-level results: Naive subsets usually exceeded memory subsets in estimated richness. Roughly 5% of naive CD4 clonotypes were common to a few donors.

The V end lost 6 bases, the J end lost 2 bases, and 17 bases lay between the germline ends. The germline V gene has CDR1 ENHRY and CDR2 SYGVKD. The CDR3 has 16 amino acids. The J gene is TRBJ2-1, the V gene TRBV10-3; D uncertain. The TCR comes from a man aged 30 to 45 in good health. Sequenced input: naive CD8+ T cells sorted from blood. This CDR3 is CAIRDELAGPYNEQFF. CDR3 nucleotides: TGTGCCATCAGAGACGAGTTGGCTGGGCCCTACAATGAGCAGTTCTTC.